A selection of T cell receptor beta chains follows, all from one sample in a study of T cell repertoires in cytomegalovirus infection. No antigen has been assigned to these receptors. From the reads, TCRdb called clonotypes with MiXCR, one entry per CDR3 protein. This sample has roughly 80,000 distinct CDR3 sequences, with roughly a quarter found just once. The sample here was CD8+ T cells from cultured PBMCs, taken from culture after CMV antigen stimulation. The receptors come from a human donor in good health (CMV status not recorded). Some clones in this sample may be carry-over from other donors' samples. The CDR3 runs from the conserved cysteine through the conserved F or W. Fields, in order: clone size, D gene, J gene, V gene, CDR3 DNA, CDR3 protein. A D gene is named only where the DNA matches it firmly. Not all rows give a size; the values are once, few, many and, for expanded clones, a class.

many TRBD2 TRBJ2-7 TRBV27 TGTGCCAGCAGTGCAAGCGGGAGTTCCTACGAGCAGTACTTC CASSASGSSYEQYF
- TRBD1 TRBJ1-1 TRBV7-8 TGTGCCAGCAGCTCGGGGACAGGGACGGTTGACACTGAAGCTTTCTTT CASSSGTGTVDTEAFF
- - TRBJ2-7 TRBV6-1 TGTGCCAGCAAGGGGGGGGCCTACGAGCAGTACTTC CASKGGAYEQYF
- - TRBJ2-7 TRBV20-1 TGCAGTGCTGCACCCGCGGCGTTCTCCTACGAGCAGTACTTC CSAAPAAFSYEQYF
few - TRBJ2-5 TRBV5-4 TGTGCCAGCAGCGATCCAGGGTCTCTGGGGGAGACCCAGTACTTC CASSDPGSLGETQYF
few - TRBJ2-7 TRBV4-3 TGCGCCAGCAGCCAAGATAGAGGGACAGAGCAGTACTTC CASSQDRGTEQYF
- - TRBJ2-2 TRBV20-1 TGCAGTGCTAGGGGGATTAACACCGGGGAGCTGTTTTTT CSARGINTGELFF
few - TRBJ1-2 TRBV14 TGTGCCAGCAGCCAAGCTAACTATGGCTACACCTTC CASSQANYGYTF
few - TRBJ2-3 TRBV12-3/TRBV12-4 TGTGCCAGCAAGGCCCCTGGAAGCACAGATACGCAGTATTTT CASKAPGSTDTQYF
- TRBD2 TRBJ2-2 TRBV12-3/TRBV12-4 TGTGCCAGCAGTTTTCAGATAGCGGGGGCCCTAGCCGGGGAGCTGTTTTTT CASSFQIAGALAGELFF
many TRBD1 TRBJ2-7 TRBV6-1 TGTGCCAGCAGTGAAGGGGGGACAGGGTCTAGCGAGCAGTACTTC CASSEGGTGSSEQYF
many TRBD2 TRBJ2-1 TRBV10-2 TGCGCCAGCAGTGTAGGACTAGCGGGAAATGAGCAGTTCTTC CASSVGLAGNEQFF
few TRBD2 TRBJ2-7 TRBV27 TGTGCCAGCAGCTCCTTGTCTAGCGGGAGCTCCTACGAGCAGTACTTC CASSSLSSGSSYEQYF
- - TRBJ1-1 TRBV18 TGTGCCAGCTCACCCGCCGCAGGGATGAACACTGAAGCTTTCTTT CASSPAAGMNTEAFF
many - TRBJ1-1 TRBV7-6 TGTGCCAGCAGCTTAGCACAGAGGAACACTGAAGCTTTCTTT CASSLAQRNTEAFF
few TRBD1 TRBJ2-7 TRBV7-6 TGTGCCAGCAGCAAGCGACAGGGGGCCTACGAGCAGTACTTC CASSKRQGAYEQYF
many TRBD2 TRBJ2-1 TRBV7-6 TGTGCCAGCAGCGATTACGGACTAGCGGGAGGGCAAGGCTCCTACAATGAGCAGTTCTTC CASSDYGLAGGQGSYNEQFF
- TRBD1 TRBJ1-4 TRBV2 TGTGCCAGCAGTGGCCGACAGGGTTTTTCTGAAAAACTGTTTTTT CASSGRQGFSEKLFF
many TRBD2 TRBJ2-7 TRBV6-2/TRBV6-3 TGTGCCAGCAGTTTGGGAAGCGGGAGTGGTGTATACGAGCAGTACTTC CASSLGSGSGVYEQYF
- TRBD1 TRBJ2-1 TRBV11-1 TGTGCCAGCAGCGAAAAAACCGGGACAGGGGGCTATTTTTCCTACAATGAGCAGTTCTTC CASSEKTGTGGYFSYNEQFF
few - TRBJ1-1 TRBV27 TGTGCCAGCAGTTTAGGAGGGATCACTGAAGCTTTCTTT CASSLGGITEAFF
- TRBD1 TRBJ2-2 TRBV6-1 TGTGCCAGCAAGGAGGGACAGGGCTCAACCGGGGAGCTGTTTTTT CASKEGQGSTGELFF
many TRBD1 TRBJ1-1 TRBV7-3 TGTGCCAGCAGCTCCCCCTCAGGGGGCTCGGCTACTGAAGCTTTCTTT CASSSPSGGSATEAFF
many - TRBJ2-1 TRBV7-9 TGTGCCAGCAGCTTGAACAATGAGCAGTTCTTC CASSLNNEQFF
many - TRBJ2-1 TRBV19 TGTGCCAGTAGCGGGGCTCCCTCCTACAATGAGCAGTTCTTC CASSGAPSYNEQFF
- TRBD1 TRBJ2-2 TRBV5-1 TGCGCCAGCAGCTTGTCGGGACAGGAACACACCGGGGAGCTGTTTTTT CASSLSGQEHTGELFF
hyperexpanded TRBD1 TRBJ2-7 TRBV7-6 TGTGCCAGCAGCTTAGGCTATGGGGACAGGGGGCGCGAGCAGTACTTC CASSLGYGDRGREQYF
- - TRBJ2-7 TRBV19 TGTGCCAGTACTCCGCGGGGCTCAAACTACGAGCAGTACTTC CASTPRGSNYEQYF
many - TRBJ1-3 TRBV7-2 TGTGCCAGCAGCTTAAGGTCTGCCTCTGGAAACACCATATATTTT CASSLRSASGNTIYF
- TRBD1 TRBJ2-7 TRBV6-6 TGTGCCAGCAGTTACGCGACACAGGGGGCGCCTTACGAGCAGTACTTC CASSYATQGAPYEQYF
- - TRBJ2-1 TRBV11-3 TGTGCCAGCAGCACCCGGGACAAAGAATACAATGAGCAGTTCTTC CASSTRDKEYNEQFF
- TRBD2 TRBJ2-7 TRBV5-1 TGCGCCAGCAGCTTGAAAGCGGGGGGCACCCACGAGCAGTACTTC CASSLKAGGTHEQYF
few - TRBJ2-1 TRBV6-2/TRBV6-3 TGTGCCAGCCGGGGCTCCTACAATGAGCAGTTCTTC CASRGSYNEQFF
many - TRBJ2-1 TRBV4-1 TGCGCCAGCAGCCAAGATACGGTGTTAATGTACAATGAGCAGTTCTTC CASSQDTVLMYNEQFF
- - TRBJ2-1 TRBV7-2 TGTGCCAGCAGCTTAGCGAGTACTGTTAATGAGCAGTTCTTC CASSLASTVNEQFF
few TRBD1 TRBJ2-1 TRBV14 TGTGCCAGCAGCCACCGGGACAGGGGGAGGAATGAGCAGTTCTTC CASSHRDRGRNEQFF
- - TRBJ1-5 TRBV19 TGTGCCAGTAGTTGGGGTCCCCCCGGGGACAATCAGCCCCAGCATTTT CASSWGPPGDNQPQHF
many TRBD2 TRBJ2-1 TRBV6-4 TGTGCCAGCAGTGGGGACGGGGAGGGCTACAATGAGCAGTTCTTC CASSGDGEGYNEQFF
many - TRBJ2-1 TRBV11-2 TGTGCCAGCAGCTTAATGGCTGCGGGGACCTACAATGAGCAGTTCTTC CASSLMAAGTYNEQFF
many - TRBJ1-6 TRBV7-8 TGTGCCAGCAGCTTAGACCCCGACAGAAATTCACCCCTCCACTTT CASSLDPDRNSPLHF
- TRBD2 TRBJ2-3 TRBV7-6 TGTGCCAGCAGCAGACTAGCGGTTAGCACAGATACGCAGTATTTT CASSRLAVSTDTQYF
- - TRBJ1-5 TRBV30 TGTGCCTGGAGTGTACCGAACACCGGCAATCAGCCCCAGCATTTT CAWSVPNTGNQPQHF
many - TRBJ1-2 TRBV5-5 TGTGCCAGCAGCCCAGACAGTGGTGGCTATGGCTACACCTTC CASSPDSGGYGYTF
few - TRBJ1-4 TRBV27 TGTGCCAGCAGTTTCCCCGGGGGTGAAAAACTGTTTTTT CASSFPGGEKLFF
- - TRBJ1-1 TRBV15 TGTGCCACCAGCAGAGGGGTAGGGAGTACTGAAGCTTTCTTT CATSRGVGSTEAFF
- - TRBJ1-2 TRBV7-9 TGTGCCAGCAGCTTAGCCCCGCACCGCACTGGCTACACCTTC CASSLAPHRTGYTF
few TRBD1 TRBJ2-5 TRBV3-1 TGTGCCAGCAGCCAAGATACCCAGGGGGCGGAGGAGACCCAGTACTTC CASSQDTQGAEETQYF
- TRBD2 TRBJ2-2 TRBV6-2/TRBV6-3 TGTGCCAGCCCCGGGACTAAAACCGGGGAGCTGTTTTTT CASPGTKTGELFF
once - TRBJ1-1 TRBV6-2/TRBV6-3 TGTGCCAGCAGCGAACCCCCGGGGGTAGGGACGAAGGGGACTGAAGCTTTCTTT CASSEPPGVGTKGTEAFF
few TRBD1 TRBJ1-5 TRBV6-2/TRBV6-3 TGTGCCAGCAGAAGCGACAGGGTCAATCAGCCCCAGCATTTT CASRSDRVNQPQHF
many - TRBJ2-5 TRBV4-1 TGCGCCAGCAGCCAAGGGGGAGAGACCCAGTACTTC CASSQGGETQYF
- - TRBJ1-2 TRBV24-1 TGTGCCACCAGTGACGGGAACTATGGCTACACCTTC CATSDGNYGYTF
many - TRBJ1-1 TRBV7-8 TGTGCCAGCAGCTTAGCGCAAAGGGGTCGGAACACTGAAGCTTTCTTT CASSLAQRGRNTEAFF
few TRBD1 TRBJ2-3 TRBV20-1 TGCAGTGCTAGCGACGCGGACAGGGGGCTCCCAGATACGCAGTATTTT CSASDADRGLPDTQYF
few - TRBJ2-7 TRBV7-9 TGTGCCAGCAGCTTAGTACTCGCGGACTACGAGCAGTACTTC CASSLVLADYEQYF
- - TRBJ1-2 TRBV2 TGTGCCAGCAGTGACCGGCAGTCAGCTAACTATGGCTACACCTTC CASSDRQSANYGYTF
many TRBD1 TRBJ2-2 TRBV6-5 TGTGCCAGCAGTTATGGGACAGGGCCGACCGGGGAGCTGTTTTTT CASSYGTGPTGELFF